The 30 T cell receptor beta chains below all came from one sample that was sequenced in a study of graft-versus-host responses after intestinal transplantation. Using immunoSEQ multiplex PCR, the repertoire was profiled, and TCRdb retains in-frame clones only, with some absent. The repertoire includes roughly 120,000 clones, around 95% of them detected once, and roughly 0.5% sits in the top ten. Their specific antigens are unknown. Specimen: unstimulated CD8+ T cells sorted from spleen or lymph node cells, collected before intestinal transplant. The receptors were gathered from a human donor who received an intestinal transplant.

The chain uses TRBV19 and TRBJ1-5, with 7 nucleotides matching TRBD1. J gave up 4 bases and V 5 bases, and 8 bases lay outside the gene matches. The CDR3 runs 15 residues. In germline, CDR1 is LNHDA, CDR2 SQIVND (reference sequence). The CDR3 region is CASSRGTVGNQPQHF. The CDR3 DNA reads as TGTGCCAGTAGTCGCGGGACAGTGGGAAATCAGCCCCAGCATTTT.

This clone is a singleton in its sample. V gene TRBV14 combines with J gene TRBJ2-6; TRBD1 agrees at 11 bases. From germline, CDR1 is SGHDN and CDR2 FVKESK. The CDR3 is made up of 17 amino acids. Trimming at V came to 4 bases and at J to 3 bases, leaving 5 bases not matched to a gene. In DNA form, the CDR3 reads TGTGCCAGCAGCCCGGACAGGGGGCTAGGTGGGGCCAACGTCCTGACTTTC. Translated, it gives CASSPDRGLGGANVLTF.

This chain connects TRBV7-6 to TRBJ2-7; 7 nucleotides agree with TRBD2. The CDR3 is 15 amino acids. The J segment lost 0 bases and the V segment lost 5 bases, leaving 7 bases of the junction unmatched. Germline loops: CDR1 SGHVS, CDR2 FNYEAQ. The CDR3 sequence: CASSAGTTSSYEQYF. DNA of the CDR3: TGTGCCAGCAGCGCCGGGACTACGAGCTCCTACGAGCAGTACTTC.

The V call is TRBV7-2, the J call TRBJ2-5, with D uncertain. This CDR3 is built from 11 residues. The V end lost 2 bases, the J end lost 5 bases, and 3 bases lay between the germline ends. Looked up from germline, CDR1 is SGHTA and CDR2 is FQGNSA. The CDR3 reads CASSLWETQYF. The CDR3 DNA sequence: TGTGCCAGCAGCTTATGGGAGACCCAGTACTTC.

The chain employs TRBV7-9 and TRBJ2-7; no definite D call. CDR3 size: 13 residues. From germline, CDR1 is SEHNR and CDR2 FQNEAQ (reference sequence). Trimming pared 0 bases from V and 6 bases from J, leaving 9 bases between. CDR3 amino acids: CASSLAEHLEQYF. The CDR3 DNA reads TGTGCCAGCAGCTTAGCAGAGCACCTCGAGCAGTACTTC.

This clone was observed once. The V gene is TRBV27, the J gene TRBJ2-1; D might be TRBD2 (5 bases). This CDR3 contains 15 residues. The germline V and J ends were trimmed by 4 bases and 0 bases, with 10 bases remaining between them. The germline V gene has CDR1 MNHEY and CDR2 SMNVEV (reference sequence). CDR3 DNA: TGTGCCAGCAGTTCCAGCGGAAGCTCCTACAATGAGCAGTTCTTC. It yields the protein CASSSSGSSYNEQFF.

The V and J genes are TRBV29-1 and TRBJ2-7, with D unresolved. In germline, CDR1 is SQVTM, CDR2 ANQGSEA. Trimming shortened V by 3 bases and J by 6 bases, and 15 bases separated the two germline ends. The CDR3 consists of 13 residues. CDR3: CSVELGLASEQYF. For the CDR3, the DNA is TGCAGCGTTGAGTTAGGATTAGCCTCCGAGCAGTACTTC.

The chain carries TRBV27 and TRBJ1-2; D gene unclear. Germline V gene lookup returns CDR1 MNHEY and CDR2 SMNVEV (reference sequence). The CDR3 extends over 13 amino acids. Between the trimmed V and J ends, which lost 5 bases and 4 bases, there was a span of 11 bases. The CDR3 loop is CASSPSAFYGYTF. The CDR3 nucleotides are TGTGCCAGCAGTCCCTCAGCCTTCTATGGCTACACCTTC.

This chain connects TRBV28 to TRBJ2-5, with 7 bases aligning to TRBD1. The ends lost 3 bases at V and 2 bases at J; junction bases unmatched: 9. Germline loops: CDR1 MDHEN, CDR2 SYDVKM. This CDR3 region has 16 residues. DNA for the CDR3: TGTGCCAGCAGTTTCTCGACAGGGTGGACACAAGAGACCCAGTACTTC. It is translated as CASSFSTGWTQETQYF.

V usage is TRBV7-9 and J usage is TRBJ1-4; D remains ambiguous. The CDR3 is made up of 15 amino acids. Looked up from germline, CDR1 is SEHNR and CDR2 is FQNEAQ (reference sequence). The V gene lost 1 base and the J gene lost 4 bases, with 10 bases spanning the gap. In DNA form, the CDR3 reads TGTGCCAGCAGCTTAGTTGCGTACGGTAATGAAAAACTGTTTTTT. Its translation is CASSLVAYGNEKLFF.

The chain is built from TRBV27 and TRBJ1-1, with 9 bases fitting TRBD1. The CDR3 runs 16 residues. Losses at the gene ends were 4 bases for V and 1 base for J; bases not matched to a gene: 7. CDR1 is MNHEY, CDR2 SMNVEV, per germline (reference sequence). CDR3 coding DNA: TGTGCCAGCAGTTCTGCTGGGACAGGGAGGAACACTGAAGCTTTCTTT. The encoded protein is CASSSAGTGRNTEAFF.

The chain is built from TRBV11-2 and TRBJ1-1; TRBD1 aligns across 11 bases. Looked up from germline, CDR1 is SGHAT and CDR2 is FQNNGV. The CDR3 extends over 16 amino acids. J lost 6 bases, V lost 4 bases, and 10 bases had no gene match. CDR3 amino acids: CASSSPGQGVSAEAFF. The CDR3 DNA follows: TGTGCCAGCAGCTCTCCGGGACAGGGGGTAAGCGCTGAAGCTTTCTTT.

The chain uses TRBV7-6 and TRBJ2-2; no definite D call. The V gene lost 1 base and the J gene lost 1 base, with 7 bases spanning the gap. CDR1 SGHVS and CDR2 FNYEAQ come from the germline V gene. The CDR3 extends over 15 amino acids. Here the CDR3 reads CASSLGAGNTGELFF. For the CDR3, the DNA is TGTGCCAGCAGCTTAGGGGCAGGGAACACCGGGGAGCTGTTTTTT.

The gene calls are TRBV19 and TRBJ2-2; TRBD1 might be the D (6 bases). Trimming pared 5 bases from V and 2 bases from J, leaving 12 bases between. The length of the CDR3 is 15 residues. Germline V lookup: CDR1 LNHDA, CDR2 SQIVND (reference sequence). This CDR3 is CASSGDTSNTGELFF. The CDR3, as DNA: TGTGCCAGTAGTGGGGACACCTCAAACACCGGGGAGCTGTTTTTT.

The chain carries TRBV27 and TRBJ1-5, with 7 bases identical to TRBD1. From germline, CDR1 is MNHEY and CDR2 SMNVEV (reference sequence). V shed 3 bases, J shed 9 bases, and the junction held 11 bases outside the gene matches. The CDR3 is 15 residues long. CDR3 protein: CASSLGPTGQVPQHF. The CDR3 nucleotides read TGTGCCAGCAGTTTGGGCCCGACAGGGCAAGTGCCCCAGCATTTT.

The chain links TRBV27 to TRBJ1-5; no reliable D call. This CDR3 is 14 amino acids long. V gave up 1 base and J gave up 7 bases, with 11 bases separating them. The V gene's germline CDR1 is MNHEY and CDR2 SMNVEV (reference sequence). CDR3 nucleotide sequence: TGTGCCAGCAGTTTATGGGCAGGTTGGCAGCCCCAGCATTTT. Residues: CASSLWAGWQPQHF.

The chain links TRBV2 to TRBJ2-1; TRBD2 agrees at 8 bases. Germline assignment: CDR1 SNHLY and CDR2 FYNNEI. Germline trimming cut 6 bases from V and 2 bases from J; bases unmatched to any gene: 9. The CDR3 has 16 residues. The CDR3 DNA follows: TGTGCCAGCAGGGTCGGTCCGGGGGGGGCCTACAATGAGCAGTTCTTC. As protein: CASRVGPGGAYNEQFF.

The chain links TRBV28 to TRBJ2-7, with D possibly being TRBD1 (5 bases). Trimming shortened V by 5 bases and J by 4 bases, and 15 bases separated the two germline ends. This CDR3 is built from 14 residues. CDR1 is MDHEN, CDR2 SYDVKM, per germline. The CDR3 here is CASSAADTGYEQYF. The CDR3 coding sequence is TGTGCCAGCAGTGCCGCCGATACAGGTTACGAGCAGTACTTC.

CDR3 sequence: CASSPHVHENTEAFF. CDR3 sequence (DNA): TGCGCCAGCAGCCCCCACGTACACGAGAACACTGAAGCTTTCTTT. The V call is TRBV4-1, the J call TRBJ1-1; D is unresolved. Per germline, CDR1 MGHRA and CDR2 YSYEKL. CDR3 length: 15 amino acids. The V and J ends lost 4 bases and 1 base respectively, with 13 bases between them.

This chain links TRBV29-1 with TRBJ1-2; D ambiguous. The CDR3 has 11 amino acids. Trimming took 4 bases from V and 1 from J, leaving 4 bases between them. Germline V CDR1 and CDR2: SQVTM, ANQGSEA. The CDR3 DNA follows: TGCAGCGTTGTGGTTAACTATGGCTACACCTTC. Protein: CSVVVNYGYTF.

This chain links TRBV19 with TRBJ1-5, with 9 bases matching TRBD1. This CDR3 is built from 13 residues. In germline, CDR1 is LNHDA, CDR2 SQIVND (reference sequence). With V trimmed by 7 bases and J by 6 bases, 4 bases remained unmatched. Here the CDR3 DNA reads TGTGCCAGTACCTGGGACAGGGCTCAGCCCCAGCATTTT. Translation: CASTWDRAQPQHF. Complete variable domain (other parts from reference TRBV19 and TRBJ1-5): DGGITQSPKYLFRKEGQNVTLSCEQNLNHDAMYWYRQDPGQGLRLIYYSQIVNDFQKGDIAEGYSVSREKKESFPLTVTSAQKNPTAFYLCASTWDRAQPQHFGDGTRLSIL.

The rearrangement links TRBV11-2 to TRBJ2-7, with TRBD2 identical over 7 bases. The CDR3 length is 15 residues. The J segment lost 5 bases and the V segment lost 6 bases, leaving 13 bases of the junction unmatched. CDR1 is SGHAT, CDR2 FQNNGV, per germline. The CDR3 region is CASSSLAPSGNEQYF. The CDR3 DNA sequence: TGTGCCAGCAGTTCACTAGCGCCCTCAGGGAACGAGCAGTACTTC. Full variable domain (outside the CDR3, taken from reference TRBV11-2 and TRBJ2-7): EAGVAQSPRYKIIEKRQSVAFWCNPISGHATLYWYQQILGQGPKLLIQFQNNGVVDDSQLPKDRFSAERLKGVDSTLKIQPAKLEDSAVYLCASSSLAPSGNEQYFGPGTRLTVT.

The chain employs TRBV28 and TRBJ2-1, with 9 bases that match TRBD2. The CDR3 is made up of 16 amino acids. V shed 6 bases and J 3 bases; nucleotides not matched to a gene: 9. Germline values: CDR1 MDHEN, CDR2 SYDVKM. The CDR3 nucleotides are TGTGCCAGCAGACCGACTAGCGGAAGATACTACAATGAGCAGTTCTTC. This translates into CASRPTSGRYYNEQFF.

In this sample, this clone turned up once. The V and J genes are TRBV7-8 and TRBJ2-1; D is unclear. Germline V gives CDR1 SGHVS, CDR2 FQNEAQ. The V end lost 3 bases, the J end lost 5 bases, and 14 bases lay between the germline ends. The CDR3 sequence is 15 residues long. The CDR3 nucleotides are TGTGCCAGCAGCTTTTATCGATCGGACCACAATGAGCAGTTCTTC. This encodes CASSFYRSDHNEQFF.

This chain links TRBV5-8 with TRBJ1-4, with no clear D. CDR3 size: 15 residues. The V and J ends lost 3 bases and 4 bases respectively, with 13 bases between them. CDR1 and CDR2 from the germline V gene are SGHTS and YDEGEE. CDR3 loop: CASSWFSDLNEKLFF. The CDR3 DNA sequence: TGTGCCAGCAGCTGGTTCAGTGACCTTAATGAAAAACTGTTTTTT. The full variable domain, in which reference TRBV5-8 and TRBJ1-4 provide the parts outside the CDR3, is EAGVTQSPTHLIKTRGQQATLRCSPISGHTSVYWYQQALGLGLQFLLWYDEGEERNRGNFPPRFSGRQFPNYSSELNVNALELEDSALYLCASSWFSDLNEKLFFGSGTQLSVL.

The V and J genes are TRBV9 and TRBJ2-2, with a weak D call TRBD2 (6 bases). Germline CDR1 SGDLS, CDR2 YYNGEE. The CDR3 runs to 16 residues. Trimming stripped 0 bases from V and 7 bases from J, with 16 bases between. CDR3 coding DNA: TGTGCCAGCAGCGTAGGTGGGGCGGGACCCGGCGGGGAGCTGTTTTTT. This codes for CASSVGGAGPGGELFF.

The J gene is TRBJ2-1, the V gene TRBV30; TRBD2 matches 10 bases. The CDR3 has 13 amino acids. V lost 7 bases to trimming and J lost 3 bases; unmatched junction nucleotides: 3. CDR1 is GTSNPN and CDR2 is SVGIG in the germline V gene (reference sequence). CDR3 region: CALVAGGYNEQFF. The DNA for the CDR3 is TGTGCCTTAGTAGCGGGGGGCTACAATGAGCAGTTCTTC.

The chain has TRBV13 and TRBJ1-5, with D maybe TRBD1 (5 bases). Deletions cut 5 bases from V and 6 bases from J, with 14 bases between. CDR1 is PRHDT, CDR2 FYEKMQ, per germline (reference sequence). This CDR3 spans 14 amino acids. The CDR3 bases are TGTGCCAGCAGCCGAGGGACGGGTGTTCAGCCCCAGCATTTT. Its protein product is CASSRGTGVQPQHF.

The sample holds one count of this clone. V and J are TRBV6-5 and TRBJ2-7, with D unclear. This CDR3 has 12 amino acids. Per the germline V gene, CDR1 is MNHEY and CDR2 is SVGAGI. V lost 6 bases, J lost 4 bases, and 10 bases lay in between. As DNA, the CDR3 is TGTGCCAGCAGCCACGACGGTTACGAGCAGTACTTC. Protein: CASSHDGYEQYF.

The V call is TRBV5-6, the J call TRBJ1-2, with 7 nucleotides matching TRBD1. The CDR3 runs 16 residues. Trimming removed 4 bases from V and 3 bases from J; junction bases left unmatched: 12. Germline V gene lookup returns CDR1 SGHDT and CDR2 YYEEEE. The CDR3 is CASSGNRQGGHYGYTF. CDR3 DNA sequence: TGTGCCAGCAGCGGCAACAGACAGGGAGGACACTATGGCTACACCTTC.